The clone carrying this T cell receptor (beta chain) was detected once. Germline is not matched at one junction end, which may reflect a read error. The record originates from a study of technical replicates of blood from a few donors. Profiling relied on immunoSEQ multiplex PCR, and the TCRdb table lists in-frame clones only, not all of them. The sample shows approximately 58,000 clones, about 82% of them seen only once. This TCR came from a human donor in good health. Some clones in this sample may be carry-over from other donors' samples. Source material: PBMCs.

The CDR3 nucleotides read TGTGCCAACAGTTACTATCTCACCGGGGAGCTGTTTTTT. Its protein is CANSYYLTGELFF. The chain uses TRBV6-6 and TRBJ2-2; no firm D call. Germline V CDR1 and CDR2: MNHNY, SVGAGI (reference sequence). The CDR3 runs to 13 residues.